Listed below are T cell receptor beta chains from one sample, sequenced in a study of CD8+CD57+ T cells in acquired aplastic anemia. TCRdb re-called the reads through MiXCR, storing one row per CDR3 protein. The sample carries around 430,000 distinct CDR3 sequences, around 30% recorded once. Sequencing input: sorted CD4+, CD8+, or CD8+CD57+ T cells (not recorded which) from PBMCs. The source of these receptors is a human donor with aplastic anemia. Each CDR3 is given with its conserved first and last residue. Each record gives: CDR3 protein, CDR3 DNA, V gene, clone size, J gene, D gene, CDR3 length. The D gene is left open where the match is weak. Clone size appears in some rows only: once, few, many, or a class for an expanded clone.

CDR3aa: CATSRDPGKFGGGETQYF; CDR3nt: TGTGCCACCAGCAGAGACCCGGGGAAGTTTGGAGGTGGAGAGACCCAGTACTTC; v_gene: TRBV15; abundance: -; j_gene: TRBJ2-5; d_gene: -; len: 18
CDR3aa: CASSDKTGNSPLHF; CDR3nt: TGTGCCAGCAGCGATAAGACAGGGAATTCACCCCTCCACTTT; v_gene: TRBV25-1; abundance: -; j_gene: TRBJ1-6; d_gene: TRBD1; len: 14
CDR3aa: CSAQGLAGGTDTQYF; CDR3nt: TGCAGTGCTCAGGGACTAGCGGGGGGCACAGATACGCAGTATTTT; v_gene: TRBV20-1; abundance: few; j_gene: TRBJ2-3; d_gene: TRBD2; len: 15
CDR3aa: CASSPLYRPDYGYTF; CDR3nt: TGCGCCAGCAGCCCCCTATACCGGCCAGATTATGGCTACACCTTC; v_gene: TRBV4-1; abundance: few; j_gene: TRBJ1-2; d_gene: -; len: 15
CDR3aa: CAWSGAGANNQPQHF; CDR3nt: TGTGCCTGGAGTGGGGCAGGCGCGAACAATCAGCCCCAGCATTTT; v_gene: TRBV30; abundance: few; j_gene: TRBJ1-5; d_gene: -; len: 15
CDR3aa: CASSSSRDSTDTQYF; CDR3nt: TGTGCCAGCAGCTCGTCCCGGGACAGCACAGATACGCAGTATTTT; v_gene: TRBV5-4; abundance: once; j_gene: TRBJ2-3; d_gene: -; len: 15
CDR3aa: CSAPGVSSYNEQFF; CDR3nt: TGCAGCGCCCCGGGGGTGAGCTCCTACAATGAGCAGTTCTTC; v_gene: TRBV29-1; abundance: many; j_gene: TRBJ2-1; d_gene: -; len: 14
CDR3aa: CASSVDGGNKGEKLFF; CDR3nt: TGTGCCAGCAGCGTAGACGGAGGGAATAAAGGGGAAAAACTGTTTTTT; v_gene: TRBV9; abundance: few; j_gene: TRBJ1-4; d_gene: -; len: 16
CDR3aa: CSARVYGQGKVGEQYF; CDR3nt: TGCAGTGCTAGAGTTTATGGACAGGGCAAAGTAGGGGAGCAGTACTTC; v_gene: TRBV20-1; abundance: -; j_gene: TRBJ2-7; d_gene: TRBD1; len: 16
CDR3aa: CASSIGGIGDEQFF; CDR3nt: TGCGCCAGCAGCATTGGGGGTATTGGCGATGAGCAGTTCTTC; v_gene: TRBV5-1; abundance: -; j_gene: TRBJ2-1; d_gene: -; len: 14
CDR3aa: CASRMGSANTGELFF; CDR3nt: TGTGCCAGCAGGATGGGGAGCGCGAACACCGGGGAGCTGTTTTTT; v_gene: TRBV2; abundance: few; j_gene: TRBJ2-2; d_gene: -; len: 15
CDR3aa: CATWTSGVQETQYF; CDR3nt: TGCGCCACTTGGACTAGCGGGGTCCAAGAGACCCAGTACTTC; v_gene: TRBV10-2; abundance: -; j_gene: TRBJ2-5; d_gene: TRBD2; len: 14
CDR3aa: CASSEGRDGYTF; CDR3nt: TGTGCCAGCAGTGAGGGGCGGGACGGCTACACCTTC; v_gene: TRBV2; abundance: many; j_gene: TRBJ1-2; d_gene: -; len: 12
CDR3aa: CASSWDRTYEQYF; CDR3nt: TGTGCCAGCAGTTGGGACAGGACCTACGAGCAGTACTTC; v_gene: TRBV6-5; abundance: -; j_gene: TRBJ2-7; d_gene: TRBD1; len: 13
CDR3aa: CASSIRDYEQYF; CDR3nt: TGTGCCAGCAGCATCCGTGACTACGAGCAGTACTTC; v_gene: TRBV13; abundance: many; j_gene: TRBJ2-7; d_gene: -; len: 12
CDR3aa: CASSLDGEQTIYF; CDR3nt: TGCGCCAGCAGCTTAGACGGGGAGCAGACCATATATTTT; v_gene: TRBV5-1; abundance: -; j_gene: TRBJ1-3; d_gene: -; len: 13
CDR3aa: CATSEGTIPTDTQYF; CDR3nt: TGTGCCACCAGTGAAGGGACTATCCCCACAGATACGCAGTATTTT; v_gene: TRBV24-1; abundance: many; j_gene: TRBJ2-3; d_gene: TRBD2; len: 15
CDR3aa: CASSLNRQGAQGSNQPQHF; CDR3nt: TGTGCCAGCAGCTTAAACAGACAGGGGGCGCAAGGAAGCAATCAGCCCCAGCATTTT; v_gene: TRBV7-3; abundance: -; j_gene: TRBJ1-5; d_gene: TRBD1; len: 19
CDR3aa: CAISGDSPYEQYF; CDR3nt: TGTGCCATCAGTGGGGACAGCCCCTACGAGCAGTACTTC; v_gene: TRBV10-3; abundance: -; j_gene: TRBJ2-7; d_gene: TRBD1; len: 13
CDR3aa: CASTKGRDPSYEQYF; CDR3nt: TGTGCCAGCACCAAAGGGCGGGATCCTTCCTACGAGCAGTACTTC; v_gene: TRBV2; abundance: many; j_gene: TRBJ2-7; d_gene: -; len: 15
CDR3aa: CASSIRLEAFF; CDR3nt: TGTGCCAGTAGTATCCGACTCGAAGCTTTCTTT; v_gene: TRBV19; abundance: many; j_gene: TRBJ1-1; d_gene: -; len: 11
CDR3aa: CAISRMTGVGAGNTIYF; CDR3nt: TGTGCCATCAGCAGAATGACAGGGGTGGGTGCTGGAAACACCATATATTTT; v_gene: TRBV10-3; abundance: -; j_gene: TRBJ1-3; d_gene: TRBD1; len: 17
CDR3aa: CASTRGNTEAFF; CDR3nt: TGTGCCAGCACAAGAGGGAACACTGAAGCTTTCTTT; v_gene: TRBV2; abundance: many; j_gene: TRBJ1-1; d_gene: -; len: 12
CDR3aa: CASSWGQRSNQPQHF; CDR3nt: TGTGCCAGCAGTTGGGGACAGCGAAGCAATCAGCCCCAGCATTTT; v_gene: TRBV12-3/TRBV12-4; abundance: many; j_gene: TRBJ1-5; d_gene: TRBD1; len: 15
CDR3aa: CASSAQNRGTEAFF; CDR3nt: TGTGCCAGCAGCGCCCAGAACAGGGGCACTGAAGCTTTCTTT; v_gene: TRBV7-3; abundance: -; j_gene: TRBJ1-1; d_gene: TRBD1; len: 14
CDR3aa: CASSPPRDRPRDYGYTF; CDR3nt: TGCGCCAGCAGTCCCCCCCGGGACAGGCCGCGGGACTATGGCTACACCTTC; v_gene: TRBV10-2; abundance: once; j_gene: TRBJ1-2; d_gene: TRBD1; len: 17
CDR3aa: CASSPSAQETQYF; CDR3nt: TGTGCCAGCAGTCCTAGCGCCCAAGAGACCCAGTACTTC; v_gene: TRBV7-8; abundance: few; j_gene: TRBJ2-5; d_gene: -; len: 13